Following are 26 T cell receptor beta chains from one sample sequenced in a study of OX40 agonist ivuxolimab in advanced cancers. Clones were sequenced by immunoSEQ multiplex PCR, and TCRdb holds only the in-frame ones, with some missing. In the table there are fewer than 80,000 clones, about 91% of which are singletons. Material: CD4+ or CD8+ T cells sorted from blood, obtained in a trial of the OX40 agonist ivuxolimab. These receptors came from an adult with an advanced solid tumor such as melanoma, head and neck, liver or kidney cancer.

The CDR3 here is CASSQSPENYGYTF. DNA of the CDR3: TGTGCCAGCAGCCAATCACCCGAGAACTATGGCTACACCTTC. This rearrangement joins TRBV4-2 to TRBJ1-2; D remains unclear. Per the germline V gene, CDR1 is LGHNA and CDR2 is YNFKEQ. This CDR3 contains 14 residues. V was cut by 2 bases and J by 2 bases, with 9 bases left in between.

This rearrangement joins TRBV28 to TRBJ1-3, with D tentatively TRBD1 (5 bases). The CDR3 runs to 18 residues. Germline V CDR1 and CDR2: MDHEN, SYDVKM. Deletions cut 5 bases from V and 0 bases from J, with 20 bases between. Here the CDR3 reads CASSPPLSRTNSGNTIYF. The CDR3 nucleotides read TGTGCCAGCAGTCCCCCTCTAAGCAGGACAAACTCTGGAAACACCATATATTTT.

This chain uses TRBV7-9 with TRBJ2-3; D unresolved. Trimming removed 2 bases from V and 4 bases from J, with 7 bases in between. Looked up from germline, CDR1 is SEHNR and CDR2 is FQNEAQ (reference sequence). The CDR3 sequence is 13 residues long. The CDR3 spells CASSLSGSDTQYF. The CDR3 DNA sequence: TGTGCCAGCAGCTTATCCGGATCAGATACGCAGTATTTT.

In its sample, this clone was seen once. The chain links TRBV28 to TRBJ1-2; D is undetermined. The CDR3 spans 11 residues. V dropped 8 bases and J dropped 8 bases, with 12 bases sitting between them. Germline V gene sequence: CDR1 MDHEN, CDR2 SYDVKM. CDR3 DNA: TGTGCCAGCCGAGAATACAGCGGCTACACCTTC. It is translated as CASREYSGYTF.

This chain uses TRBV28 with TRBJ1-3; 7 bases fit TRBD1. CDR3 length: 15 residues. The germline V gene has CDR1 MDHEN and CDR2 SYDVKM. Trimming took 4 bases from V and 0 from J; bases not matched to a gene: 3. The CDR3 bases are TGTGCCAGCAGTTCGGGACAGAACTCTGGAAACACCATATATTTT. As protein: CASSSGQNSGNTIYF.

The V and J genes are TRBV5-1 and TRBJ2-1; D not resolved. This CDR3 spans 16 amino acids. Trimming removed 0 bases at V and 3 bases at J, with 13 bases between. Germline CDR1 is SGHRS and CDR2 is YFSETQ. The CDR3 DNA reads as TGCGCCAGCAGCTTGGACACATCCACCCACTACAATGAGCAGTTCTTC. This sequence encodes CASSLDTSTHYNEQFF.

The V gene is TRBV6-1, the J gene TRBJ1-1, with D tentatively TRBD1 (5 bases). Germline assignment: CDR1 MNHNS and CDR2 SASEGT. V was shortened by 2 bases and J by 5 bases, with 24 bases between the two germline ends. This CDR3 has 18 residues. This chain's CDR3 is CASSEIIGEESGKTEAFF. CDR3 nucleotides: TGTGCCAGCAGTGAAATAATAGGGGAGGAGAGTGGTAAAACTGAAGCTTTCTTT.

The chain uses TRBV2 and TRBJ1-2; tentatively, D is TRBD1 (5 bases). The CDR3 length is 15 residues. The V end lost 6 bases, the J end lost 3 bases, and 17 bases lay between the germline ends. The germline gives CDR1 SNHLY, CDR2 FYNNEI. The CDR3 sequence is CASSTDRDAYYGYTF. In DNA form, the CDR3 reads TGTGCCAGCAGCACGGACCGGGACGCCTACTATGGCTACACCTTC.

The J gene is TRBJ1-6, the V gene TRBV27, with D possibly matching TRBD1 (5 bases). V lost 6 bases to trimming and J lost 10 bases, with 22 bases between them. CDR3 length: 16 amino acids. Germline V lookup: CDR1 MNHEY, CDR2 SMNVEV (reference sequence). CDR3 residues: CASRRTGTGLGSPLHF. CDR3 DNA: TGTGCCAGCAGGCGAACCGGGACCGGACTCGGGTCACCCCTCCACTTT.

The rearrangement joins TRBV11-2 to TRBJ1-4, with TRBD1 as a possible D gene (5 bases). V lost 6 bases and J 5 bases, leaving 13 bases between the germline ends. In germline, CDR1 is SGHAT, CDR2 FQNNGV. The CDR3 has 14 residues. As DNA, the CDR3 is TGTGCCAGCAGACCCCGGGGACCGAATGAAAAACTGTTTTTT. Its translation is CASRPRGPNEKLFF. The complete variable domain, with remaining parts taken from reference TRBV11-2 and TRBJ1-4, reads EAGVAQSPRYKIIEKRQSVAFWCNPISGHATLYWYQQILGQGPKLLIQFQNNGVVDDSQLPKDRFSAERLKGVDSTLKIQPAKLEDSAVYLCASRPRGPNEKLFFGSGTQLSVL.

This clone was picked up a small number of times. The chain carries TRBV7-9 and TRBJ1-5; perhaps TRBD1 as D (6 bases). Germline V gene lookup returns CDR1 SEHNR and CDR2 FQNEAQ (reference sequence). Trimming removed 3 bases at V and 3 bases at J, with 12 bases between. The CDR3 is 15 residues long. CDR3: CASSLGATDNQPQHF. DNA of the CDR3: TGTGCCAGCAGCTTGGGGGCGACAGACAATCAGCCCCAGCATTTT.

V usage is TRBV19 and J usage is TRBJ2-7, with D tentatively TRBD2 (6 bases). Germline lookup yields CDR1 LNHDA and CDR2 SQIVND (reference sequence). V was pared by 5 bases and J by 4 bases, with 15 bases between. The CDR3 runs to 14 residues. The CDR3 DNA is TGTGCCAGTAGTCGCCGGGAGTCCTCGTACGAGCAGTACTTC. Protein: CASSRRESSYEQYF.

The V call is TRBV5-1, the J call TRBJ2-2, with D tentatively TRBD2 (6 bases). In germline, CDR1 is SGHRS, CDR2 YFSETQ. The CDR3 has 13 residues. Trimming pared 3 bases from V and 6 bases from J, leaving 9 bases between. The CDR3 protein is CASSSSSAGELFF. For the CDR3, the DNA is TGCGCCAGCAGCTCATCTAGCGCCGGGGAGCTGTTTTTT.

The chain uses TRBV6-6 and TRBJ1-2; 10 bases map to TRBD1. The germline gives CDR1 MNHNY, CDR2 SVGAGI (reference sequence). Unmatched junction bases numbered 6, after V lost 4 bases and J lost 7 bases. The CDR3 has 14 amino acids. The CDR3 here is CASSWGQGKGGYTF. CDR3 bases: TGTGCCAGCAGTTGGGGACAGGGGAAGGGTGGCTACACCTTC.

CDR3 sequence reads: CASSGSGGYGYTF. The CDR3 DNA is TGTGCCAGCAGTGGGTCAGGGGGCTATGGCTACACCTTC. The chain combines TRBV6-4 with TRBJ1-2; TRBD1 matches 7 bases. The CDR3 is 13 amino acids. V lost 4 bases, J lost 4 bases, and 3 bases stayed unmatched. Per the germline V gene, CDR1 is MRHNA and CDR2 is SNTAGT.

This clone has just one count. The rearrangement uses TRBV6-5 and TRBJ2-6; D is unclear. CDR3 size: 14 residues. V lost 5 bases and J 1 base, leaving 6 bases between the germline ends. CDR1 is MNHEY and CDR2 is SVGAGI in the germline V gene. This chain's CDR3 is CASSPQSGANVLTF. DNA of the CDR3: TGTGCCAGCAGTCCCCAATCTGGGGCCAACGTCCTGACTTTC.

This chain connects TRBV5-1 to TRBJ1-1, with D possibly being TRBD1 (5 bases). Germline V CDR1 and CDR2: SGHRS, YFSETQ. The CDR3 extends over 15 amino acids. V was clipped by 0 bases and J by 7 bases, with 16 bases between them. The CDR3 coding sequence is TGCGCCAGCAGCTTGGGTTTTGGGGGATTTAATGAAGCTTTCTTT. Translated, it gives CASSLGFGGFNEAFF.

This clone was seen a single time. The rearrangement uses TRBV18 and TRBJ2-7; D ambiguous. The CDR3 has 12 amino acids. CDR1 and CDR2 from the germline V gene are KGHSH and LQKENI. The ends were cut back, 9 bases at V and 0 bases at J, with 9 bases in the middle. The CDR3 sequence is CASMENSYEQYF. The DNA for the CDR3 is TGTGCCAGTATGGAGAACTCCTACGAGCAGTACTTC.

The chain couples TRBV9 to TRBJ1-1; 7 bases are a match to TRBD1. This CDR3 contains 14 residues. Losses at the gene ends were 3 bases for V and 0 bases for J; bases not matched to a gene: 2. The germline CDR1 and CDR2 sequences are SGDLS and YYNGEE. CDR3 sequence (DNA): TGTGCCAGCAGCGCCAGGGGGATGAACACTGAAGCTTTCTTT. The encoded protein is CASSARGMNTEAFF.

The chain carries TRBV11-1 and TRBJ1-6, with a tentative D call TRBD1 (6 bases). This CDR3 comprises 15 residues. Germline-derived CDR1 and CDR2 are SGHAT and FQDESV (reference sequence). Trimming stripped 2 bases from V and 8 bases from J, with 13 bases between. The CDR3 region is CASSLSGQIDSPLHF. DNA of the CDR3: TGTGCCAGCAGCTTATCCGGACAGATCGATTCACCCCTCCACTTT.

The CDR3 bases are TGTGCCAGCAGTGATTGGGGGGATGGGTACAATGAGCAGTTCTTC. Amino acids: CASSDWGDGYNEQFF. The chain joins TRBV2 to TRBJ2-1, with a tentative D call TRBD2 (6 bases). V lost 3 bases and J lost 4, with 13 bases in between. The CDR3 consists of 15 residues. In germline, CDR1 is SNHLY, CDR2 FYNNEI.

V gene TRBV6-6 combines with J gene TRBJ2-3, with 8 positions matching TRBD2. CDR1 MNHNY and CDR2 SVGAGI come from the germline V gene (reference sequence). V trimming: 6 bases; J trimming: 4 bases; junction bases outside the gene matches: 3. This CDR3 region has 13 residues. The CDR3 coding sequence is TGTGCCAGCAGAGACGGGGGGGCAGATACGCAGTATTTT. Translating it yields CASRDGGADTQYF.

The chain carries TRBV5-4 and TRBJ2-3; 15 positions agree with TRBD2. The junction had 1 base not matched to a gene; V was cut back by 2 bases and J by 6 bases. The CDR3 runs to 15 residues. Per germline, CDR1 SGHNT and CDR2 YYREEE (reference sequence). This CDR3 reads CASSFGTSGGDTQYF. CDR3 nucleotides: TGTGCCAGCAGCTTTGGGACTAGCGGGGGGGATACGCAGTATTTT.

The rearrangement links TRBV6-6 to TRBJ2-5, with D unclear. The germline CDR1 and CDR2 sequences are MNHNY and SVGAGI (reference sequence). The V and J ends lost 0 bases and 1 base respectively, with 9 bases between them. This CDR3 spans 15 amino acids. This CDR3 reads CASSYSIGFQETQYF. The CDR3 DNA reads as TGTGCCAGCAGTTACTCCATAGGCTTCCAAGAGACCCAGTACTTC.

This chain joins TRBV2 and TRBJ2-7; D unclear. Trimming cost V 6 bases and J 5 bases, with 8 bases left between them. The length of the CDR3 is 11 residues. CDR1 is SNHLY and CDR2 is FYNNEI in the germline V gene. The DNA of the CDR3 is TGTGCCAGCAGAGTCGGTGACGAGCAGTACTTC. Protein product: CASRVGDEQYF.

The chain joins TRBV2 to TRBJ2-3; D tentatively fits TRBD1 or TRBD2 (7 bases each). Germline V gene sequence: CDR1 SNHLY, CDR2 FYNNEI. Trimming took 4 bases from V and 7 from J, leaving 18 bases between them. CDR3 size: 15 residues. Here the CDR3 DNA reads TGTGCCAGCAGTGTAAACAGGGGAGCGGGGAATACGCAGTATTTT. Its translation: CASSVNRGAGNTQYF. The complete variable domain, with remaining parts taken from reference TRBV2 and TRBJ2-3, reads EPEVTQTPSHQVTQMGQEVILRCVPISNHLYFYWYRQILGQKVEFLVSFYNNEISEKSEIFDDQFSVERPDGSNFTLKIRSTKLEDSAMYFCASSVNRGAGNTQYFGPGTRLTVL.